This TCR beta chain was profiled in a study of cytomegalovirus exposure and HLA in healthy donors. Study as a whole: An earlier analysis identified under 130 million unique TCR beta sequences in some 170 million T cells.

The CDR3 totals 12 residues. The germline V gene has CDR1 GTSNPN and CDR2 SVGIG (reference sequence). Between the trimmed V and J ends, which lost 3 bases and 4 bases, there was a span of 10 bases. Details on this clone: Antigen specificity is unknown.

Study findings and constraints: Presence/absence results assume similar sequencing depth per donor, which may not hold. Most observed TCR sequences were rare, whereas some public TCRs were detected in many donors.

The PCR ran on 60 Vbeta and 13 Jbeta primers. Assay used: immunoSEQ multiplex PCR; TCRdb lists only in-frame clones, some missing. This table has 150,000 to 200,000 clones, approximately 80% appearing once. The V and J genes are TRBV30 and TRBJ2-7; a weak D match, TRBD1 (6 bases). The sequence came from a woman aged 18-29 years in good health and CMV-seronegative. The sequenced sample consisted of PBMCs. CDR3 nucleotides: TGTGCCTGGAGCGATACAGGGTACGAGCAGTACTTC. Protein: CAWSDTGYEQYF.